Following are 14 T cell receptor beta chains from one sample sequenced in a study of blood T cells in healthy people across ages. The second PCR ran about 6 to 12 cycles with a sample-barcoded 5' primer and J-beta primers. One entry per CDR3 protein results from TCRdb running MiXCR on the 5' RACE reads. The data show around 900,000 distinct CDR3 sequences, around 54% seen once. The sequenced sample was blood. These receptors came from a woman aged 55-69 years in good health.

The genes are TRBV19 and TRBJ1-5; the D is unclear. In germline, CDR1 is LNHDA, CDR2 SQIVND (reference sequence). V was pared by 3 bases and J by 4 bases, with 4 bases between. The CDR3 is made up of 12 amino acids. The DNA of the CDR3 is TGTGCCAGTAGTATGCGTAATCAGCCCCAGCATTTT. Its translation: CASSMRNQPQHF.

The rearrangement links TRBV6-2 or TRBV6-3 to TRBJ1-5, with D possibly matching TRBD1 (6 bases). Trimming removed 2 bases from V and 3 bases from J, with 17 bases in between. There are 17 residues in the CDR3. The germline CDR1 and CDR2 sequences are MNHEY and SVGEGT. Here the CDR3 DNA reads TGTGCCAGCAGTTACAGGACAGAGAATTTTAACAATCAGCCCCAGCATTTT. Translating gives CASSYRTENFNNQPQHF.

J is TRBJ2-3 and V is TRBV5-1; D call uncertain. Germline-derived CDR1 and CDR2 are SGHRS and YFSETQ. The V and J ends lost 6 bases and 4 bases respectively, with 15 bases between them. CDR3 length: 14 amino acids. CDR3 amino acids: CASTPVSLPDTQYF. The CDR3 DNA reads TGCGCCAGCACCCCCGTCAGTCTCCCAGATACGCAGTATTTT.

This chain links TRBV27 with TRBJ2-7; 9 nucleotides agree with TRBD2. There are 16 residues in the CDR3. In germline, CDR1 is MNHEY, CDR2 SMNVEV (reference sequence). The V and J ends lost 5 bases and 7 bases, in that order; junction bases with no gene match: 15. The CDR3 loop reads CASSLLAGEAYNEQYF. The CDR3 nucleotides read TGTGCCAGCAGTCTTTTAGCGGGAGAAGCCTACAATGAGCAGTACTTC.

This chain links TRBV21-1 with TRBJ2-3; TRBD1 is the table's D call and was not checked against the DNA. TRBV21-1 is tagged as a pseudogene. This CDR3 region has 19 residues. CDR3 region: CASSTTDRGPYRLTDTQYF. CDR3 in DNA: TGTGCCAGCAGCACAACGGACCGGGGCCCCTACCGGCTCACAGATACGCAGTATTTT.

The chain combines TRBV15 with TRBJ2-4, with 11 bases matching TRBD1. Germline lookup yields CDR1 LNHNV and CDR2 YYDKDF (reference sequence). J lost 0 bases, V lost 5 bases, and 3 bases had no gene match. This CDR3 contains 16 residues. The CDR3 nucleotides are TGTGCCACCAGCCCGGACAGGGGGCTAGCCAAAAACATTCAGTACTTC. It codes for CATSPDRGLAKNIQYF. Complete variable domain (other parts from reference TRBV15 and TRBJ2-4): DAMVIQNPRYQVTQFGKPVTLSCSQTLNHNVMYWYQQKSSQAPKLLFHYYDKDFNNEADTPDNFQSRRPNTSFCFLDIRSPGLGDTAMYLCATSPDRGLAKNIQYFGAGTRLSVL.

CDR3 protein: CSANIPRTQYF. The CDR3 DNA is TGCAGTGCTAATATACCCAGGACCCAGTACTTC. This chain joins TRBV20-1 and TRBJ2-5, with D uncertain. The CDR3 contains 11 residues. Per germline, CDR1 DFQATT and CDR2 SNEGSKA (reference sequence). The V and J ends lost 4 bases and 7 bases respectively, with 10 bases between them.

This clonotype was recorded many times. This chain uses TRBV7-8 with TRBJ1-1, with unresolved D. The germline CDR1 and CDR2 sequences are SGHVS and FQNEAQ. CDR3 length equals 12 residues. Trimming removed 5 bases at V and 0 bases at J, with 4 bases between. CDR3 DNA sequence: TGTGCCAGCAGCCAGATGAACACTGAAGCTTTCTTT. Translating it yields CASSQMNTEAFF.

This clonotype was observed a handful of times. The chain employs TRBV12-3 or TRBV12-4 and TRBJ2-5, with TRBD2 identical over 10 bases. CDR3 length equals 18 residues. V dropped 2 bases and J dropped 5; count of bases not matched to a gene: 14. The chain's CDR3 is CASSLRRASGSRLETQYF. CDR3 nucleotide sequence: TGTGCCAGCAGTTTAAGGAGAGCTAGCGGGAGTAGATTGGAGACCCAGTACTTC.

This clonotype was counted between two and nine times. The CDR3 bases are TGTGCCAGCAGGAGGGACAGGGACATCGGCTACACCTTC. Translation gives CASRRDRDIGYTF. The chain has TRBV27 and TRBJ1-2; TRBD1 agrees at 9 bases. The germline gives CDR1 MNHEY, CDR2 SMNVEV (reference sequence). The CDR3 has 13 residues. With 6 bases clipped from V and 8 bases from J, the junction kept 7 bases outside the gene matches.

J is TRBJ2-4 and V is TRBV4-1; possibly TRBD1 for D (5 bases). Trimming took 1 base from V and 7 from J, leaving 11 bases between them. The CDR3 extends over 14 amino acids. Germline CDR1 reads MGHRA; CDR2 reads YSYEKL. CDR3 sequence reads: CASSQAVRQNIQYF. CDR3 bases: TGCGCCAGCAGCCAAGCGGTAAGACAGAACATTCAGTACTTC.

The rearrangement uses TRBV7-9 and TRBJ2-7; weak D call: TRBD2 (6 bases). The J call may be incorrect, as the DNA end agrees better with TRBJ2-5. Germline V gives CDR1 SEHNR, CDR2 FQNEAQ (reference sequence). This CDR3 is built from 15 residues. CDR3 sequence: CASSLASGRTETQYF. CDR3 DNA: TGTGCCAGCAGCTTAGCTTCGGGGAGGACAGAGACCCAGTACTTC.

This chain links TRBV4-1 with TRBJ2-7; 7 bases are shared with TRBD1. V was clipped by 4 bases and J by 2 bases; unmatched bases: 8. The germline gives CDR1 MGHRA, CDR2 YSYEKL. The CDR3 loop spans 15 amino acids. The CDR3 region is CASSRALGQPYEQYF. As DNA, the CDR3 is TGCGCCAGCAGCCGAGCGCTGGGACAGCCCTACGAGCAGTACTTC.

The V call is TRBV7-2, the J call TRBJ2-7, with TRBD1 matching 8 bases. The J call may be mistaken, given a closer DNA end match to TRBJ2-5. This CDR3 is built from 16 residues. Per the germline V gene, CDR1 is SGHTA and CDR2 is FQGNSA. The CDR3 coding sequence is TGTGCCAGCAGCTTACGGGGACAGGCCCACGGGGAGACCCAGTACTTC. Its translation is CASSLRGQAHGETQYF.